The next 29 T cell receptor beta chains were all read from a single sample in a study of blood T cell repertoires in COVID-19. Profiled with immunoSEQ multiplex PCR; TCRdb holds only in-frame clones, not every one. The sample lists 75,000 to 90,000 clones, about 90% occurring once. Sequences were obtained from peripheral blood. These receptors came from a man between 18 and 29 years old with COVID-19, enrolled during active disease.

The chain carries TRBV5-6 and TRBJ2-7; possibly TRBD1 for D (5 bases). The CDR3 has 13 amino acids. Germline V gene sequence: CDR1 SGHDT, CDR2 YYEEEE. V was shortened by 3 bases and J by 0 bases, with 7 bases between the two germline ends. The CDR3 sequence: CASSWGHSYEQYF. CDR3 DNA: TGTGCCAGCAGCTGGGGCCACTCCTACGAGCAGTACTTC.

The rearrangement joins TRBV20-1 to TRBJ2-5, with 8 positions matching TRBD2. Losses at the gene ends were 3 bases for V and 5 bases for J; bases not matched to a gene: 8. Germline CDR1 and CDR2: DFQATT and SNEGSKA (reference sequence). The CDR3 covers 14 residues. CDR3 DNA sequence: TGCAGTGCTAGTATTAGCGGGGTCACGGAGACCCAGTACTTC. Translated, it gives CSASISGVTETQYF.

The chain couples TRBV29-1 to TRBJ1-2, with 12 bases matching TRBD1. This CDR3 is built from 18 residues. Germline assignment: CDR1 SQVTM and CDR2 ANQGSEA. V trimming: 4 bases; J trimming: 3 bases; junction bases outside the gene matches: 15. The CDR3 nucleotides are TGCAGCGTTGCTACCTTGGGGACAGGGGGCGGTCTGGACTATGGCTACACCTTC. It encodes CSVATLGTGGGLDYGYTF.

This chain uses TRBV11-2 with TRBJ1-2; 7 bases are a match to TRBD1. After removal of 7 bases from V and 0 bases from J, the junction contained 8 bases not matched to a gene. Per germline, CDR1 SGHAT and CDR2 FQNNGV. The CDR3 contains 15 residues. CDR3 amino acids: CASTRGGNANYGYTF. The CDR3 DNA sequence: TGTGCCAGCACCCGAGGGGGCAACGCTAACTATGGCTACACCTTC.

The chain couples TRBV19 to TRBJ2-2; D is perhaps TRBD1 (5 bases). Per the germline V gene, CDR1 is LNHDA and CDR2 is SQIVND (reference sequence). V lost 3 bases and J 4 bases, leaving 15 bases between the germline ends. The CDR3 sequence is 16 residues long. The CDR3 sequence is CASSIALGVGTGELFF. DNA of the CDR3: TGTGCCAGTAGTATCGCGCTAGGGGTTGGCACCGGGGAGCTGTTTTTT.

V and J are TRBV6-2 or TRBV6-3 and TRBJ2-7; 10 nucleotides agree with TRBD1. CDR3 length: 17 amino acids. With V trimmed by 5 bases and J by 4 bases, 14 bases remained unmatched. Germline CDR1 is MNHEY and CDR2 is SVGEGT. DNA of the CDR3: TGTGCCAGCAGTGACCTGGCCCCCGGGACAGGGGTTTACGAGCAGTACTTC. This gives the protein CASSDLAPGTGVYEQYF.

J is TRBJ1-1 and V is TRBV18; D possibly corresponds to TRBD1 (6 bases). Germline-derived CDR1 and CDR2 are KGHSH and LQKENI. V lost 6 bases to trimming and J lost 1 base, with 15 bases between them. The CDR3 totals 15 residues. The CDR3 coding sequence is TGTGCCAGCTCGCCAGAAGGGGGGGAGAACACTGAAGCTTTCTTT. Encoded protein: CASSPEGGENTEAFF.

The rearrangement links TRBV6-5 to TRBJ1-5; 11 bases line up with TRBD1. V lost 6 bases, J lost 5 bases, and 6 bases stayed unmatched. Germline-derived CDR1 and CDR2 are MNHEY and SVGAGI. CDR3 length: 15 amino acids. CDR3 residues: CASSVDRGQDQPQHF. In DNA form, the CDR3 reads TGTGCCAGCAGCGTGGACAGGGGGCAAGATCAGCCCCAGCATTTT.

The rearrangement joins TRBV9 to TRBJ2-1; perhaps TRBD2 as D (5 bases). V was clipped by 0 bases and J by 5 bases, with 6 bases between them. This CDR3 spans 13 amino acids. Germline lookup yields CDR1 SGDLS and CDR2 YYNGEE. The CDR3 DNA is TGTGCCAGCAGCGTAGTCGGGGACAATGAGCAGTTCTTC. It encodes CASSVVGDNEQFF. The entire variable domain, with the rest obtained from reference TRBV9 and TRBJ2-1, is as follows: DSGVTQTPKHLITATGQRVTLRCSPRSGDLSVYWYQQSLDQGLQFLIQYYNGEERAKGNILERFSAQQFPDLHSELNLSSLELGDSALYFCASSVVGDNEQFFGPGTRLTVL.

A few counts support this clone. The chain couples TRBV19 to TRBJ1-6; weak D call: TRBD1 (6 bases). Per germline, CDR1 LNHDA and CDR2 SQIVND (reference sequence). V was pared by 6 bases and J by 7 bases, with 13 bases between. The CDR3 contains 14 residues. The CDR3 reads CASSRTAANSPLHF. The CDR3 bases are TGTGCCAGTAGCCGGACAGCCGCAAATTCACCCCTCCACTTT.

A single count supports this clone. The chain uses TRBV6-6 and TRBJ1-5; D remains unclear. Germline lookup yields CDR1 MNHNY and CDR2 SVGAGI (reference sequence). With 6 bases removed from V and 2 bases from J, the gap between germline ends came to 14 bases. CDR3 length: 15 residues. CDR3 sequence reads: CASSPNGSGNQPQHF. The CDR3, as DNA: TGTGCCAGCAGCCCCAATGGCAGCGGCAATCAGCCCCAGCATTTT.

The table lists this clone with a count of one. V and J are TRBV28 and TRBJ2-1, with 9 bases that match TRBD1. The CDR3 runs to 15 residues. The germline V gene encodes CDR1 MDHEN and CDR2 SYDVKM. The trim removed 6 bases at V and 9 bases at J, leaving 12 bases unmatched. The CDR3 DNA reads as TGTGCCAGCAGCCGAACGCCGGGACAGGGAACTGAGCAGTTCTTC. It translates to CASSRTPGQGTEQFF. The variable domain in full, with the rest retrieved from reference TRBV28 and TRBJ2-1, is DVKVTQSSRYLVKRTGEKVFLECVQDMDHENMFWYRQDPGLGLRLIYFSYDVKMKEKGDIPEGYSVSREKKERFSLILESASTNQTSMYLCASSRTPGQGTEQFFGPGTRLTVL.

This clone was observed a handful of times. The genes are TRBV5-5 and TRBJ2-7, with TRBD1 as a possible D gene (6 bases). This CDR3 has 14 residues. From germline, CDR1 is SGHKS and CDR2 YYEKEE (reference sequence). Trimming cost V 3 bases and J 3 bases, with 13 bases left between them. CDR3 in DNA: TGTGCCAGCAGCTCGATAAAGGACAGCTACGAGCAGTACTTC. It translates to CASSSIKDSYEQYF.

This sequence joins TRBV19 and TRBJ2-1; a weak D match, TRBD1 (6 bases). Trimming took 6 bases from V and 3 from J, leaving 15 bases between them. The CDR3 contains 15 residues. Looked up from germline, CDR1 is LNHDA and CDR2 is SQIVND (reference sequence). The CDR3 DNA reads TGTGCCAGTAGCTTTCCAGGGGCTTACTACAATGAGCAGTTCTTC. It yields the protein CASSFPGAYYNEQFF.

V gene TRBV30 combines with J gene TRBJ2-2; TRBD1 aligns across 12 bases. CDR3 length: 19 amino acids. Trimming cost V 5 bases and J 1 base; bases outside gene matches: 14. Germline assignment: CDR1 GTSNPN and CDR2 SVGIG (reference sequence). CDR3 bases: TGTGCCTGGCCCGGGGGGACAGGGGGCTATCTTGTGAACACCGGGGAGCTGTTTTTT. Its translation is CAWPGGTGGYLVNTGELFF. The complete variable domain, with remaining parts taken from reference TRBV30 and TRBJ2-2, reads SQTIHQWPATLVQPVGSPLSLECTVEGTSNPNLYWYRQAAGRGLQLLFYSVGIGQISSEVPQNLSASRPQDRQFILSSKKLLLSDSGFYLCAWPGGTGGYLVNTGELFFGEGSRLTVL.

This rearrangement joins TRBV28 to TRBJ2-1, with 8 bases aligning to TRBD1. CDR3 size: 13 residues. Germline V gene lookup returns CDR1 MDHEN and CDR2 SYDVKM. Trimming removed 10 bases from V and 2 bases from J; junction bases left unmatched: 4. The CDR3 is CAIGDRTYNEQFF. DNA for the CDR3: TGTGCCATAGGGGACAGGACCTACAATGAGCAGTTCTTC.

The chain employs TRBV10-3 and TRBJ2-1; 7 positions match TRBD1. Germline CDR1 and CDR2: ENHRY and SYGVKD. This CDR3 spans 14 amino acids. J was trimmed by 3 bases and V by 2 bases; bases with no gene match: 1. The CDR3 loop reads CAISEGDSYNEQFF. Written as DNA, the CDR3 is TGTGCCATCAGTGAGGGGGACAGCTACAATGAGCAGTTCTTC.

The genes are TRBV28 and TRBJ2-2; 10 positions agree with TRBD2. The CDR3 covers 17 residues. Looked up from germline, CDR1 is MDHEN and CDR2 is SYDVKM. Trimming cost V 2 bases and J 2 bases; bases outside gene matches: 5. CDR3 coding DNA: TGTGCCAGCAGTTTAGGGCTAGCGGGAGCTAACACCGGGGAGCTGTTTTTT. It specifies CASSLGLAGANTGELFF.

The rearrangement joins TRBV5-6 to TRBJ2-7, with D unclear. Germline CDR1 reads SGHDT; CDR2 reads YYEEEE. The CDR3 runs 15 residues. Deletions cut 1 base from V and 0 bases from J, with 11 bases between. CDR3 sequence: CASSLMRLHSYEQYF. CDR3 sequence (DNA): TGTGCCAGCAGCTTGATGCGGCTACACTCCTACGAGCAGTACTTC.

This clone has only one observation. The chain couples TRBV4-3 to TRBJ1-3; possible D gene TRBD1, 5 bases. Trimming removed 1 base at V and 5 bases at J, with 27 bases between. Germline assignment: CDR1 LGHNA and CDR2 YSLEER. This CDR3 has 20 amino acids. The CDR3 loop reads CASSQVLAGGSGNRRNTIYF. The CDR3 bases are TGCGCCAGCAGCCAAGTTCTAGCGGGCGGGTCAGGGAATCGGCGAAACACCATATATTTT.

This clone came up once. The chain combines TRBV4-1 with TRBJ1-3, with no clear D. The V and J ends lost 0 bases and 0 bases respectively, with 6 bases between them. Germline V gives CDR1 MGHRA, CDR2 YSYEKL. The CDR3 is 15 amino acids. The chain's CDR3 is CASSQEISSGNTIYF. The CDR3 DNA sequence: TGCGCCAGCAGCCAAGAGATCAGCTCTGGAAACACCATATATTTT.

This clone was recorded once. V usage is TRBV6-5 and J usage is TRBJ2-7; D possibly corresponds to TRBD2 (5 bases). Trimming pared 0 bases from V and 4 bases from J, leaving 16 bases between. This CDR3 has 16 residues. Germline CDR1 MNHEY, CDR2 SVGAGI. Written as DNA, the CDR3 is TGTGCCAGCAGTTACTCTGGATCCGGGGTCGGGTACGAGCAGTACTTC. Encoded protein: CASSYSGSGVGYEQYF.

This clone was observed once. The chain is built from TRBV5-1 and TRBJ2-1, with TRBD2 as a possible D gene (5 bases). Trimming left V 0 bases short and J 0 bases short, with 16 bases between. This CDR3 comprises 18 residues. From germline, CDR1 is SGHRS and CDR2 YFSETQ. CDR3 coding DNA: TGCGCCAGCAGCTTGGTAGTCGGCGGGTCGAGCTCCTACAATGAGCAGTTCTTC. Protein sequence: CASSLVVGGSSSYNEQFF.

The V call is TRBV9, the J call TRBJ2-7; tentatively, D is TRBD1 (6 bases). The CDR3 is made up of 13 amino acids. V lost 0 bases to trimming and J lost 4 bases, with 8 bases between them. Per the germline V gene, CDR1 is SGDLS and CDR2 is YYNGEE. The CDR3 nucleotides read TGTGCCAGCAGCGTAGCTACAGGGTACGAGCAGTACTTC. Translating gives CASSVATGYEQYF.

This rearrangement joins TRBV4-3 to TRBJ2-2; 7 bases match TRBD2. The ends lost 5 bases at V and 4 bases at J; junction bases unmatched: 7. This CDR3 has 15 amino acids. The germline gives CDR1 LGHNA, CDR2 YSLEER. The CDR3 sequence: CASSSDGGFTGELFF. The CDR3 nucleotides are TGCGCCAGCAGCTCTGACGGGGGGTTCACCGGGGAGCTGTTTTTT.

This rearrangement joins TRBV19 to TRBJ2-1, with a possible D match to TRBD2 (6 bases). This CDR3 comprises 14 residues. Germline CDR1 LNHDA, CDR2 SQIVND (reference sequence). Trimming took off 5 bases at V and 4 bases at J, with 12 bases between the two ends. The CDR3 sequence is CASSLGGQYNEQFF. In nucleotides, the CDR3 is TGTGCCAGTAGTCTGGGAGGACAATACAATGAGCAGTTCTTC.

The chain has TRBV5-1 and TRBJ2-7, with no clear D. CDR3 size: 14 residues. In germline, CDR1 is SGHRS, CDR2 YFSETQ. V lost 0 bases and J 2 bases, leaving 9 bases between the germline ends. The CDR3 DNA reads TGCGCCAGCAGCTTGGGAACAGACACCTACGAGCAGTACTTC. It yields the protein CASSLGTDTYEQYF.

V gene TRBV16 combines with J gene TRBJ1-5; 7 bases align to TRBD1. The germline gives CDR1 KGHSY, CDR2 FQNENV. V lost 0 bases and J lost 2; bases outside the gene matches: 7. The CDR3 covers 17 residues. The CDR3 region has the DNA TGTGCCAGCAGCCAATCCTGGTCCGACAGGGGCAATCAGCCCCAGCATTTT. Encoded protein: CASSQSWSDRGNQPQHF.

The chain couples TRBV5-4 to TRBJ2-7, with a tentative D call TRBD2 (6 bases). With 0 bases removed from V and 0 bases from J, the gap between germline ends came to 10 bases. The germline V gene encodes CDR1 SGHNT and CDR2 YYREEE (reference sequence). This CDR3 is built from 15 residues. Here the CDR3 DNA reads TGTGCCAGCAGCTTGGCGGCTAGCGTCTCCTACGAGCAGTACTTC. Translating gives CASSLAASVSYEQYF.